This T cell receptor beta chain was identified during a study of cytomegalovirus exposure and HLA in healthy donors. The donors were in the roughly 120-subject validation cohort; that cohort was separate from the approximately 700-subject first cohort. Points from the study as a whole: It was confirmed in vitro that a few of the CMV-associated chains were specific for CMV antigens.

Only in-frame clones appear in the TCRdb table, and some are missing; sequencing was by immunoSEQ multiplex PCR. The sample shows about 120,000 clones, about nine tenths of them seen only once. This clone appeared a few times. The antigen is undetermined. The sequence was collected from a young man in good health and CMV-seropositive. The sequencing sample was made of PBMCs.

CDR3 protein: CASGPGTGASGGYTF. In DNA form, the CDR3 reads TGTGCTAGTGGTCCCGGGACAGGGGCAAGTGGTGGCTACACCTTC. This sequence joins TRBV12-5 and TRBJ1-2; 10 bases are shared with TRBD1. J was trimmed by 7 bases and V by 5 bases; bases with no gene match: 10. This CDR3 is built from 15 residues. Germline CDR1 LGHNT, CDR2 FRNRAP.